A single sample gave rise to the 20 T cell receptor beta chains below, sequenced in a study of blood T cell repertoires in COVID-19 (dated by TCRdb to the early 2020s). To prepare the library, the immunoSEQ multiplex PCR assay was applied. TCRdb obtained this table from immuneACCESS and retained in-frame rearrangements with V and J assigned. These tables miss some clones; where compared with another copy, unresolved V genes account for less than half of the shortfall, and the remainder is unexplained. The sample yields over 250,000 clones; roughly 89% were counted once. The top ten clones comprise roughly 2.3% of the sample. Sequencing was performed on peripheral blood. These receptors all come from a man in his fifties or sixties with acute or convalescent COVID-19.

The chain combines TRBV5-1 with TRBJ2-7; 8 bases map to TRBD1. The CDR3 spans 13 residues. Trimming at V came to 2 bases and at J to 3 bases, leaving 1 base not matched to a gene. Per germline, CDR1 SGHRS and CDR2 YFSETQ. The CDR3 is CASSLQGDYEQYF. Here the CDR3 DNA reads TGCGCCAGCAGCTTACAGGGGGACTACGAGCAGTACTTC. Complete variable domain (other parts from reference TRBV5-1 and TRBJ2-7): KAGVTQTPRYLIKTRGQQVTLSCSPISGHRSVSWYQQTPGQGLQFLFEYFSETQRNKGNFPGRFSGRQFSNSRSEMNVSTLELGDSALYLCASSLQGDYEQYFGPGTRLTVT.

This sequence joins TRBV6-5 and TRBJ1-5; D not certain. V shed 2 bases and J shed 3 bases, with 14 bases lying between them. Germline V CDR1 and CDR2: MNHEY, SVGAGI. This CDR3 has 16 amino acids. CDR3: CASSYRHSSSNQPQHF. The CDR3, as DNA: TGTGCCAGCAGTTACCGACACAGCTCCTCCAATCAGCCCCAGCATTTT.

This sequence joins TRBV2 and TRBJ1-6; the match to TRBD1 covers 9 bases. This CDR3 comprises 13 residues. Trimming took 10 bases from V and 9 from J; bases not matched to a gene: 7. Germline V gene sequence: CDR1 SNHLY, CDR2 FYNNEI. CDR3 protein: CAIGQGPTSPLHF. Here the CDR3 DNA reads TGTGCCATCGGACAGGGGCCCACTTCACCCCTCCACTTT.

The chain has TRBV7-2 and TRBJ2-1; unclear D gene. Germline V gene data show CDR1 as SGHTA and CDR2 as FQGNSA. CDR3 length: 13 amino acids. V was clipped by 1 base and J by 4 bases, with 5 bases between them. The CDR3 sequence is CASSLGAYNEQFF. For the CDR3, the DNA is TGTGCCAGCAGCTTAGGGGCGTACAATGAGCAGTTCTTC.

This clone was counted once. CDR3 region: CASSDGTDLQETQYF. For the CDR3, the DNA is TGTGCCAGCTCAGATGGGACAGACTTACAAGAGACCCAGTACTTC. This rearrangement joins TRBV18 to TRBJ2-5; 7 nucleotides line up with TRBD1. The CDR3 runs to 15 residues. After removal of 5 bases from V and 2 bases from J, the junction contained 8 bases not matched to a gene. CDR1 is KGHSH, CDR2 LQKENI, per germline.

The gene calls are TRBV5-6 and TRBJ1-2; D unresolved. The ends were cut back, 4 bases at V and 0 bases at J, with 10 bases in the middle. CDR3 length: 14 amino acids. From germline, CDR1 is SGHDT and CDR2 YYEEEE. CDR3 DNA: TGTGCCAGCAGCGCGGCGGGCACTAACTATGGCTACACCTTC. It yields the protein CASSAAGTNYGYTF.

The genes are TRBV19 and TRBJ2-5, with 8 bases lining up with TRBD2. Trimming cost V 1 base and J 0 bases; bases outside gene matches: 7. The CDR3 sequence is 17 residues long. CDR1 and CDR2 from the germline V gene are LNHDA and SQIVND (reference sequence). The CDR3 bases are TGTGCCAGTAGTATAGGGCTAGCGGGTATGTACCAAGAGACCCAGTACTTC. Protein product: CASSIGLAGMYQETQYF.

The chain has TRBV7-9 and TRBJ2-5, with a possible D match to TRBD1 (6 bases). Germline CDR1 and CDR2: SEHNR and FQNEAQ (reference sequence). V was cut by 5 bases and J by 2 bases, with 9 bases left in between. The CDR3 consists of 13 residues. CDR3 sequence (DNA): TGTGCCAGCAGCCTTAGGGGGCAAGAGACCCAGTACTTC. Its translation: CASSLRGQETQYF. Full variable domain (missing parts from reference TRBV7-9 and TRBJ2-5): DTGVSQNPRHKITKRGQNVTFRCDPISEHNRLYWYRQTLGQGPEFLTYFQNEAQLEKSRLLSDRFSAERPKGSFSTLEIQRTEQGDSAMYLCASSLRGQETQYFGPGTRLLVL.

CDR3 sequence (DNA): TGTGCCAGCACCCTCAGGGGATTAAGAGACACTGAAGCTTTCTTT. Translation gives CASTLRGLRDTEAFF. The chain couples TRBV7-9 to TRBJ1-1; tentatively, D is TRBD1 (6 bases). The CDR3 extends over 15 amino acids. Trimming cost V 7 bases and J 3 bases, with 18 bases left between them. The V gene's germline CDR1 is SEHNR and CDR2 FQNEAQ (reference sequence). Drawing the rest from reference TRBV7-9 and TRBJ1-1, the complete variable domain is DTGVSQNPRHKITKRGQNVTFRCDPISEHNRLYWYRQTLGQGPEFLTYFQNEAQLEKSRLLSDRFSAERPKGSFSTLEIQRTEQGDSAMYLCASTLRGLRDTEAFFGQGTRLTVV.

The chain employs TRBV5-1 and TRBJ2-3; 9 bases align to TRBD2. With V trimmed by 5 bases and J by 7 bases, 8 bases remained unmatched. Germline CDR1 and CDR2: SGHRS and YFSETQ. The CDR3 has 14 residues. CDR3 region: CASSPSGDPYTQYF. CDR3 coding DNA: TGCGCCAGCAGTCCTAGCGGGGACCCTTATACGCAGTATTTT.

The rearrangement joins TRBV29-1 to TRBJ2-7; 9 bases agree with TRBD1. The germline V gene encodes CDR1 SQVTM and CDR2 ANQGSEA. The CDR3 sequence is 16 residues long. V lost 0 bases and J lost 2; bases outside the gene matches: 8. CDR3 nucleotide sequence: TGCAGCGTTGAAGATCCTCCCGGGACAGGGACCTACGAGCAGTACTTC. Its protein product is CSVEDPPGTGTYEQYF.

Turning to this clone: At one end, the junction sequence differs from germline, possibly due to a read error. The V and J genes are TRBV7-7 and TRBJ2-5; D may be TRBD2 (6 bases). CDR1 is SSHAT and CDR2 is FNYEAQ in the germline V gene (reference sequence). The CDR3 sequence is 15 residues long. CDR3 in DNA: TGTGCTAGCAGCTTGGGGGGTACCCCACAAGAGACCCAGTACTTC. Encoded protein: CASSLGGTPQETQYF.

In regard to this clone: The sample holds other DNA sequences that translate to the same CDR3. The V gene is TRBV18, the J gene TRBJ2-2; 11 bases agree with TRBD1. This CDR3 is 15 amino acids long. Germline V CDR1 and CDR2: KGHSH, LQKENI. With 3 bases clipped from V and 5 bases from J, the junction kept 2 bases outside the gene matches. CDR3 DNA sequence: TGTGCCAGCTCACCGGGGACAGGGGGAACCGGGGAGCTGTTTTTT. Amino acid sequence: CASSPGTGGTGELFF.

In DNA form, the CDR3 reads TGTGCCAGCAGCTTAGGTATAGCGGGTTCCTCCTACGAGCAGTACTTC. Its translation: CASSLGIAGSSYEQYF. The chain employs TRBV7-2 and TRBJ2-7; 7 bases map to TRBD2. V lost 1 base, J lost 0 bases, and 6 bases stayed unmatched. The CDR3 covers 16 residues. In germline, CDR1 is SGHTA, CDR2 FQGNSA.

The count of this clone is one. This chain joins TRBV11-1 and TRBJ2-7; 9 bases are a match to TRBD1. Looked up from germline, CDR1 is SGHAT and CDR2 is FQDESV (reference sequence). Losses at the gene ends were 4 bases for V and 2 bases for J; bases not matched to a gene: 6. The CDR3 consists of 15 residues. The CDR3 DNA sequence: TGTGCCAGCAGCTCGAGGGACAGGGCTACCTACGAGCAGTACTTC. This sequence encodes CASSSRDRATYEQYF.

This rearrangement joins TRBV6-4 to TRBJ1-4; no clear D gene. Trimming shortened V by 5 bases and J by 8 bases, and 12 bases separated the two germline ends. CDR3 length equals 13 residues. The germline V gene encodes CDR1 MRHNA and CDR2 SNTAGT. CDR3 sequence (DNA): TGTGCCAGCAGTCGCAGGCGACGGGAAAAACTGTTTTTT. This translates into CASSRRRREKLFF.

V gene TRBV7-9 combines with J gene TRBJ2-7; possible D gene TRBD2, 7 bases. There are 17 residues in the CDR3. Germline loops: CDR1 SEHNR, CDR2 FQNEAQ (reference sequence). V shed 4 bases and J shed 3 bases, with 22 bases lying between them. CDR3 amino acids: CASSSGGGRTVFYEQYF. The CDR3 DNA sequence: TGTGCCAGCAGCTCCGGGGGAGGGCGGACAGTCTTCTACGAGCAGTACTTC.

The V gene is TRBV27, the J gene TRBJ2-3, with TRBD1 matching 8 bases. CDR1 and CDR2 (germline): MNHEY, SMNVEV (reference sequence). CDR3 length equals 18 residues. Losses at the gene ends were 3 bases for V and 0 bases for J; bases not matched to a gene: 11. CDR3 protein: CASSFLRPQGASTDTQYF. In nucleotides, the CDR3 is TGTGCCAGCAGTTTTTTACGCCCCCAGGGGGCAAGCACAGATACGCAGTATTTT.

The V gene is TRBV25-1, the J gene TRBJ2-7; 9 positions match TRBD1. Germline-derived CDR1 and CDR2 are MGHDK and SYGVNS. After removal of 5 bases from V and 2 bases from J, the junction contained 7 bases not matched to a gene. CDR3 length: 15 amino acids. The CDR3 here is CASSPGTGRAYEQYF. CDR3 sequence (DNA): TGTGCCAGCAGTCCTGGGACAGGGAGGGCCTACGAGCAGTACTTC.

On this clone itself: Other nucleotide sequences from this sample produce the same CDR3. The chain uses TRBV19 and TRBJ1-2; 8 positions agree with TRBD1. The junction had 6 bases not matched to a gene; V was cut back by 6 bases and J by 3 bases. This CDR3 contains 14 residues. The germline gives CDR1 LNHDA, CDR2 SQIVND (reference sequence). The CDR3 DNA reads as TGTGCCAGTAGCCCGGACAGGGTGGACTATGGCTACACCTTC. Residues: CASSPDRVDYGYTF.